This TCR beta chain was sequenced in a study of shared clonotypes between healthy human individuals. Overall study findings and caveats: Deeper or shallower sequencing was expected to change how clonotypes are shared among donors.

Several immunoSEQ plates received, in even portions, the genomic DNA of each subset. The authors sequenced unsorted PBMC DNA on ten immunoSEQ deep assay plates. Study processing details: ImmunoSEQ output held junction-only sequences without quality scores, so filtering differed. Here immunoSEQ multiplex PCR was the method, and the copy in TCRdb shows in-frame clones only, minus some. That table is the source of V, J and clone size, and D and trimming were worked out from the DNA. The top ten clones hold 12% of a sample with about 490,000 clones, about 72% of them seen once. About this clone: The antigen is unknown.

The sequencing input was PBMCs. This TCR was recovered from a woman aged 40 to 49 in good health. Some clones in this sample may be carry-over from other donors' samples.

The CDR3 DNA is TGTGCCAGCAGCCCTGGGACCGGAGAACTGAACACTGAAGCTTTCTTT. Protein: CASSPGTGELNTEAFF. The chain joins TRBV7-9 to TRBJ1-1, with D perhaps matching TRBD1 (5 bases). V lost 5 bases, J lost 0 bases, and 16 bases lay in between. This CDR3 contains 16 residues. The germline gives CDR1 SEHNR, CDR2 FQNEAQ (reference sequence).